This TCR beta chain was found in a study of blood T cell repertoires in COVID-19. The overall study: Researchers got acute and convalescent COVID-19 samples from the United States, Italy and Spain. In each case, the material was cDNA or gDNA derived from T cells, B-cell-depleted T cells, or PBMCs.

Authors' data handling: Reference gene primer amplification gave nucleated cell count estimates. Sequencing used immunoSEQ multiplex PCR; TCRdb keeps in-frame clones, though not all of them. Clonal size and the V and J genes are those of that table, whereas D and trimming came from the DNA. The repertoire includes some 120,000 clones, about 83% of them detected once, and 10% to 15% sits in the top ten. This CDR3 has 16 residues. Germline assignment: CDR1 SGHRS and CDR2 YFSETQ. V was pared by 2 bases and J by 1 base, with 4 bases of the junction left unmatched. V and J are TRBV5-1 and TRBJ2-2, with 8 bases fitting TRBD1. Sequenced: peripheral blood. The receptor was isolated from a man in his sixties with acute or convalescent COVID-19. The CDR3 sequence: CASSLTGTGNTGELFF. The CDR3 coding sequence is TGCGCCAGCAGCTTAACCGGGACAGGGAACACCGGGGAGCTGTTTTTT.